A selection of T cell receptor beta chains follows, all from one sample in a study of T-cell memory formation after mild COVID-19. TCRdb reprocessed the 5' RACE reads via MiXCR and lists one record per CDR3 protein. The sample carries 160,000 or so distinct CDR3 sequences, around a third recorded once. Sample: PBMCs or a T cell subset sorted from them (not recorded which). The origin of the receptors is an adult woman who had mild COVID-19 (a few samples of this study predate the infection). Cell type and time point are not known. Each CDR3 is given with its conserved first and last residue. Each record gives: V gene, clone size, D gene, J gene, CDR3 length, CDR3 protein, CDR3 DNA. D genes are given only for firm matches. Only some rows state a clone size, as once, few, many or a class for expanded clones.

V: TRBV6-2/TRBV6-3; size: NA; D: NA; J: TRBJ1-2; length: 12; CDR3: CASRDAGYGYTF; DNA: TGTGCCAGCAGGGACGCAGGGTACGGCTACACCTTC
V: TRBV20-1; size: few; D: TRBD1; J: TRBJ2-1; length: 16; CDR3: CSAPGQGTIGYNEQFF; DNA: TGCAGTGCCCCTGGACAGGGGACAATTGGGTACAATGAGCAGTTCTTC
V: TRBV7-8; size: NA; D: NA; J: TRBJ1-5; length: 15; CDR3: CASSLGQGINQPQHF; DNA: TGTGCCAGCAGCTTAGGTCAGGGGATCAATCAGCCCCAGCATTTT
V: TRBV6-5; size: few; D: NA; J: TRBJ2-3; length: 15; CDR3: CASSYGAASTDTQYF; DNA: TGTGCCAGCAGTTACGGTGCTGCTAGCACAGATACGCAGTATTTT
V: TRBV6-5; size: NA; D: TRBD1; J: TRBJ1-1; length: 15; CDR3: CASSPVPGQARVAFF; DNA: TGTGCCAGCAGCCCAGTCCCGGGACAGGCCCGGGTAGCTTTCTTT
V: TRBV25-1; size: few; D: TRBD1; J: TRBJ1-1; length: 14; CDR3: CASSGTGGTTEAFF; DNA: TGTGCCAGCAGTGGGACAGGGGGAACGACTGAAGCTTTCTTT
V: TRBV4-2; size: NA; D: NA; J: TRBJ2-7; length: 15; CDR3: CASSQEGPGPYEQYF; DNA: TGTGCCAGCAGCCAAGAAGGGCCTGGGCCCTACGAGCAGTACTTC
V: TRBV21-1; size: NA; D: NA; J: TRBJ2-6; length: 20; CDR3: CASSPPEDSKGQSGANVLTF; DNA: TGTGCCAGCAGCCCACCCGAGGACAGCAAAGGGCAATCTGGGGCCAACGTCCTGACTTTC
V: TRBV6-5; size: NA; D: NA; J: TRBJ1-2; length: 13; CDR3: CASSPGDAYGYTF; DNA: TGTGCCAGCAGCCCCGGGGATGCCTATGGCTACACCTTC
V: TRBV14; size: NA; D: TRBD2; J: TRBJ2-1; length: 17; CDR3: CASSQVPGLAGVNEQFF; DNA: TGTGCCAGCAGCCAAGTCCCGGGACTAGCGGGAGTAAATGAGCAGTTCTTC
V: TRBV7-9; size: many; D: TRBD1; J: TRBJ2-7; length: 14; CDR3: CASSGRDRIYEQYF; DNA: TGTGCCAGCAGCGGACGGGACAGGATCTACGAGCAGTACTTC
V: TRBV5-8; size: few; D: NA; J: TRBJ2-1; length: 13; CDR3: CASSLVVERVQFF; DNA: TGTGCCAGCAGCTTGGTAGTCGAGAGGGTGCAGTTCTTC
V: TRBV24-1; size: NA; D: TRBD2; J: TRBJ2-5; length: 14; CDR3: CATSDLADPETQYF; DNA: TGTGCCACCAGTGATCTAGCGGATCCGGAGACCCAGTACTTC
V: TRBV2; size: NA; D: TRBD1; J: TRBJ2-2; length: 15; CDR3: CASSGQGTNTGELFF; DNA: TGTGCCAGCAGTGGACAGGGGACGAACACCGGGGAGCTGTTTTTT